This T cell receptor beta chain was captured by sequencing in a study of monozygotic twins with inflammatory bowel disease. Making cDNA involved eight separate reactions per sample. TCRdb processed the 5' RACE reads again and assigns one entry to each CDR3 protein, with no DNA. Its clone listing holds 420,000 or so distinct CDR3 sequences. Sequencing was performed on blood. This TCR derives from a human donor with ulcerative colitis or Crohn's disease, or a healthy co-twin of an affected twin (not recorded which).

The chain's CDR3 is CASSLASYNEQFF. The V call is TRBV12-3 or TRBV12-4, the J call TRBJ2-1. This CDR3 region has 13 residues.